These 24 T cell receptor beta chains share one sample of origin, sequenced in a study of human T cells and chemical hapten exposure (dated by TCRdb to 2020 to 2022). Receptor amplification or capture employed RACE. For sequencing, a NextSeq 500 was employed. TCRdb handled the public reads itself, with Q25 trimming in fastp and clone calling in MiXCR, and kept productive beta chains. CDR3 protein duplicates are merged, each entry listing the most common genes and DNA. The sample profile shows approximately 400,000 distinct CDR3 sequences; roughly 4.8% of them were found once. The top ten clones comprise around 2% of the sample. The sample's time point label, in plain terms: patch test 1, 2 weeks after DPC sensitization. The treatment or condition label, read with the paper, signifies: therapeutic diphenylcyclopropenone sensitization with weekly scalp DPC. Material: whole blood, obtained in connection with sensitization to the hapten diphenylcyclopropenone (DPC). The receptors were sampled from a woman between 45 and 65 years old with alopecia areata. Some clones in this sample may be carry-over from other donors' samples.

V and J are TRBV7-2 and TRBJ2-2; D not certain. Trimming left V 1 base short and J 3 bases short, with 3 bases between. Germline V CDR1 and CDR2: SGHTA, FQGNSA. This CDR3 is built from 13 residues. The CDR3 loop reads CASSLDYTGELFF. The DNA for the CDR3 is TGTGCCAGCAGCTTAGATTACACCGGGGAGCTGTTTTTT.

This clonotype has a count of ten or more. This chain connects TRBV13 to TRBJ2-3, with a weak D call TRBD2 (6 bases). CDR3 length: 13 residues. The V end lost 8 bases, the J end lost 0 bases, and 9 bases lay between the germline ends. CDR1 is PRHDT, CDR2 FYEKMQ, per germline (reference sequence). This chain's CDR3 is CASGRQSTDTQYF. The CDR3 region has the DNA TGTGCCAGCGGGAGGCAGAGCACAGATACGCAGTATTTT.

This clonotype was seen many times. The CDR3 loop reads CASSFIGLTEAFF. CDR3 bases: TGTGCCAGCAGTTTTATCGGACTTACTGAAGCTTTCTTT. The chain combines TRBV28 with TRBJ1-1; D remains unclear. The V gene's germline CDR1 is MDHEN and CDR2 SYDVKM. The V end lost 3 bases, the J end lost 5 bases, and 10 bases lay between the germline ends. This CDR3 contains 13 residues. Looking up the rest from reference TRBV28 and TRBJ1-1 gives the full variable domain: DVKVTQSSRYLVKRTGEKVFLECVQDMDHENMFWYRQDPGLGLRLIYFSYDVKMKEKGDIPEGYSVSREKKERFSLILESASTNQTSMYLCASSFIGLTEAFFGQGTRLTVV.

This clonotype was seen more than once but under ten times. As DNA, the CDR3 is TGCAGCGCACCGGGAAGCAATCAGCCCCAGCATTTT. Amino acid sequence: CSAPGSNQPQHF. This sequence joins TRBV29-1 and TRBJ1-5; D remains ambiguous. V dropped 7 bases and J dropped 1 base, with 8 bases sitting between them. This CDR3 spans 12 amino acids. Germline values: CDR1 SQVTM, CDR2 ANQGSEA.

Many counts were recorded for this clonotype. Written as DNA, the CDR3 is TGTGCCAGCAGCCAAGACCGCAAAAAACTGTTTTTT. Encoded protein: CASSQDRKKLFF. The chain combines TRBV14 with TRBJ1-4; D not resolved. Deletions cut 0 bases from V and 9 bases from J, with 5 bases between. The CDR3 is 12 residues long. Germline V gene data show CDR1 as SGHDN and CDR2 as FVKESK.

The chain has TRBV20-1 and TRBJ1-5; D is ambiguous. The CDR3 loop spans 12 amino acids. V was shortened by 6 bases and J by 6 bases, with 12 bases between the two germline ends. The germline CDR1 and CDR2 sequences are DFQATT and SNEGSKA (reference sequence). The CDR3 region has the DNA TGCAGTGCCGGGCGGGAGACTCAGCCCCAGCATTTT. Translating it yields CSAGRETQPQHF.

This clonotype showed up many times. The V call is TRBV29-1, the J call TRBJ2-2; the D is unclear. Trimming shortened V by 6 bases and J by 5 bases, and 10 bases separated the two germline ends. CDR1 and CDR2 (germline): SQVTM, ANQGSEA. The CDR3 consists of 12 residues. CDR3 region: CSVTLRTGELFF. Here the CDR3 DNA reads TGCAGCGTCACCTTACGGACCGGGGAGCTGTTTTTT.

In its sample, this clonotype was seen many times. This chain links TRBV2 with TRBJ1-1; 9 bases match TRBD1. CDR1 is SNHLY, CDR2 FYNNEI, per germline. This CDR3 has 15 amino acids. Germline trimming cut 5 bases from V and 3 bases from J; bases unmatched to any gene: 7. The CDR3 sequence is CASSRGTGRDTEAFF. The CDR3 DNA reads TGTGCCAGCAGTCGTGGGACAGGGCGTGACACTGAAGCTTTCTTT.

The rearrangement links TRBV20-1 to TRBJ2-1; 8 bases are a match to TRBD2. The germline V gene encodes CDR1 DFQATT and CDR2 SNEGSKA (reference sequence). With 3 bases clipped from V and 1 base from J, the junction kept 11 bases outside the gene matches. This CDR3 is built from 17 residues. This CDR3 is CSARGTRAIASYNEQFF. In DNA, the CDR3 is TGCAGTGCTAGGGGGACTAGGGCAATCGCGTCCTACAATGAGCAGTTCTTC.

In this sample, this clonotype turned up many times. This chain links TRBV11-3 with TRBJ2-1; 7 bases map to TRBD2. V gave up 8 bases and J gave up 6 bases; unmatched junction bases: 7. The CDR3 has 13 residues. CDR1 is SGHNT and CDR2 is YENEEA in the germline V gene. The CDR3 here is CASGAGVVNEQFF. The CDR3 region has the DNA TGTGCCAGCGGGGCGGGAGTGGTCAATGAGCAGTTCTTC. Full variable domain (missing parts from reference TRBV11-3 and TRBJ2-1): EAGVVQSPRYKIIEKKQPVAFWCNPISGHNTLYWYLQNLGQGPELLIRYENEEAVDDSQLPKDRFSAERLKGVDSTLKIQPAELGDSAVYLCASGAGVVNEQFFGPGTRLTVL.

This clonotype has only a few counts. The chain is built from TRBV4-3 and TRBJ2-6, with a possible D match to TRBD2 (6 bases). Germline values: CDR1 LGHNA, CDR2 YSLEER. The V gene lost 1 base and the J gene lost 4 bases, with 17 bases spanning the gap. The CDR3 is 18 amino acids. The CDR3 reads CASSQGIQTGVGANVLTF. The CDR3 bases are TGCGCCAGCAGCCAAGGCATTCAAACGGGGGTCGGGGCCAACGTCCTGACTTTC.

The rearrangement joins TRBV5-1 to TRBJ2-6; D is perhaps TRBD2 (6 bases). V lost 1 base to trimming and J lost 0 bases, with 11 bases between them. The CDR3 is 17 residues long. The V gene's germline CDR1 is SGHRS and CDR2 YFSETQ. This chain's CDR3 is CASSLISGSSGANVLTF. The CDR3 DNA reads as TGCGCCAGCAGCTTGATAAGCGGGTCCTCTGGGGCCAACGTCCTGACTTTC.

This clonotype was detected many times. J is TRBJ2-4 and V is TRBV2; no definite D call. Trimming took 5 bases from V and 7 from J, leaving 12 bases between them. The CDR3 contains 13 residues. Germline V gene data show CDR1 as SNHLY and CDR2 as FYNNEI. CDR3 residues: CASSFASVNIQYF. In DNA form, the CDR3 reads TGTGCCAGCAGTTTTGCATCCGTGAACATTCAGTACTTC. The whole variable domain, filled in from reference TRBV2 and TRBJ2-4, reads EPEVTQTPSHQVTQMGQEVILRCVPISNHLYFYWYRQILGQKVEFLVSFYNNEISEKSEIFDDQFSVERPDGSNFTLKIRSTKLEDSAMYFCASSFASVNIQYFGAGTRLSVL.

This clonotype appeared a few times. At one end the junction does not follow the germline gene, possibly because of a read error. This sequence joins TRBV6-6 and TRBJ2-4; D may be TRBD2 (6 bases). CDR1 and CDR2 from the germline V gene are MNHNY and SVGAGI (reference sequence). This CDR3 spans 16 amino acids. For the CDR3, the DNA is TGTGCCAGCAGGGAGGGACGGGGGAAGACCAAAGACATTCAGTACTTC. Protein sequence: CASREGRGKTKDIQYF.

This clonotype was picked up many times. This chain joins TRBV5-1 and TRBJ1-6, with D maybe TRBD1 (5 bases). CDR1 SGHRS and CDR2 YFSETQ come from the germline V gene. The length of the CDR3 is 14 residues. Trimming removed 0 bases at V and 7 bases at J, with 8 bases between. The chain's CDR3 is CASSLAGINSPLHF. CDR3 in DNA: TGCGCCAGCAGCTTGGCAGGGATCAATTCACCCCTCCACTTT.

The sample holds a few counts of this clonotype. The chain's CDR3 is CATSESSSGKYEQYF. CDR3 sequence (DNA): TGTGCCACCAGTGAATCTTCTAGCGGGAAATACGAGCAGTACTTC. The J gene is TRBJ2-7, the V gene TRBV24-1, with 9 positions matching TRBD2. The CDR3 covers 15 residues. Germline loops: CDR1 KGHDR, CDR2 SFDVKD. Trimming at V came to 4 bases and at J to 4 bases, leaving 7 bases not matched to a gene.

The rearrangement uses TRBV6-2 or TRBV6-3 and TRBJ1-5; maybe TRBD1 (6 bases). Germline CDR1 reads MNHEY; CDR2 reads SVGEGT. V lost 4 bases and J 6 bases, leaving 13 bases between the germline ends. The CDR3 is 14 amino acids. The CDR3, as DNA: TGTGCCAGCAGTTCCGGGACAAGGAGTCAGCCCCAGCATTTT. Translation gives CASSSGTRSQPQHF.

This clonotype has only a few counts. This chain links TRBV6-1 with TRBJ2-5, with D uncertain. CDR3 length: 12 amino acids. V was trimmed by 7 bases and J by 4 bases, leaving 10 bases between them. Germline CDR1 MNHNS, CDR2 SASEGT. CDR3 nucleotides: TGTGCCAGCACCCGGCGACGAGAGACCCAGTACTTC. It translates to CASTRRRETQYF.

As regards this clonotype: This could be a read error, since a much larger clone is one nucleotide away. V and J are TRBV20-1 and TRBJ2-7; maybe TRBD2 (5 bases). This CDR3 region has 11 residues. The V end lost 5 bases, the J end lost 6 bases, and 11 bases lay between the germline ends. Germline CDR1 and CDR2: DFQATT and SNEGSKA (reference sequence). CDR3 loop: CSAHKDFEQYF. The CDR3 DNA follows: TGCAGTGCTCACAAGGACTTCGAGCAGTACTTC.

This clonotype was found many times. The rearrangement uses TRBV9 and TRBJ1-5; D call uncertain. Per germline, CDR1 SGDLS and CDR2 YYNGEE. The CDR3 totals 15 residues. Trimming cost V 0 bases and J 3 bases, with 10 bases left between them. Here the CDR3 reads CASSVGTAFNQPQHF. In nucleotides, the CDR3 is TGTGCCAGCAGCGTAGGGACGGCCTTCAATCAGCCCCAGCATTTT.

This clonotype has ten or more counts. The CDR3 region has the DNA TGTGCCAGCAGCACTCTACAGGGGGCTAATTCACCCCTCCACTTT. Amino acids: CASSTLQGANSPLHF. The J gene is TRBJ1-6, the V gene TRBV7-2; TRBD1 matches 9 bases. Trimming took 5 bases from V and 6 from J; bases not matched to a gene: 5. The CDR3 is made up of 15 amino acids. Germline V gene data show CDR1 as SGHTA and CDR2 as FQGNSA.

The chain combines TRBV4-1 with TRBJ2-2; maybe TRBD2 (5 bases). With 5 bases removed from V and 4 bases from J, the gap between germline ends came to 8 bases. Germline assignment: CDR1 MGHRA and CDR2 YSYEKL. The CDR3 is 13 amino acids. This chain's CDR3 is CASSIRGTGELFF. The DNA for the CDR3 is TGCGCCAGCAGCATCCGGGGCACCGGGGAGCTGTTTTTT.

This clonotype came up a few times. The gene calls are TRBV27 and TRBJ2-3; D is possibly TRBD1 or TRBD2 (5 bases each). The CDR3 is made up of 16 amino acids. In germline, CDR1 is MNHEY, CDR2 SMNVEV (reference sequence). The ends were cut back, 6 bases at V and 0 bases at J, with 16 bases in the middle. Here the CDR3 DNA reads TGTGCCAGCAGCCCACTAGGGGATTTTAGCACAGATACGCAGTATTTT. Amino acid sequence: CASSPLGDFSTDTQYF.

This chain joins TRBV18 and TRBJ2-3; D is perhaps TRBD1 (6 bases). The CDR3 is made up of 15 amino acids. Germline CDR1 reads KGHSH; CDR2 reads LQKENI. The ends were cut back, 2 bases at V and 2 bases at J, with 11 bases in the middle. The chain's CDR3 is CASSPNRANTDTQYF. In nucleotides, the CDR3 is TGTGCCAGCTCACCAAACAGGGCCAACACAGATACGCAGTATTTT.